This TCR beta chain appears in the sequencing data of a study of graft-versus-host responses after intestinal transplantation. Across the study: Anti-thymocyte globulin was used for induction in all recipients, who then took tacrolimus and steroids for two to four years.

Some clones are missing from TCRdb's copy, which holds only in-frame ones; the method was immunoSEQ multiplex PCR. The sample contains tens of thousands of clones, just under 95% of which appear only once. With regard to this clone: Antigen specificity is unknown.

General study findings and limits: Early HvG declines after transplant were associated with peak circulating GvH clone levels. GvH clones surfaced in recipient marrow, some emerging earlier in ileum or blood.

The sequence derives from a human donor who received an intestinal transplant. The input for sequencing was unstimulated CD8+ T cells sorted from spleen or lymph node cells, taken before intestinal transplant.

As DNA, the CDR3 is TGTGCCAGCAGTCCCCCGTCCGGGGGGCTTGGCTACACCTTC. This gives the protein CASSPPSGGLGYTF. This chain uses TRBV6-5 with TRBJ1-2; TRBD1 might be the D (6 bases). V was cut by 5 bases and J by 7 bases, with 17 bases left in between. Germline CDR1 and CDR2: MNHEY and SVGAGI. The CDR3 loop spans 14 amino acids.